The TCR beta chain under discussion was sequenced for a study of blood T cell repertoires in COVID-19 (dated by TCRdb to the early 2020s). Describing the broader study: Samples covering the acute and convalescent phases of COVID-19 were provided by collaborators in the United States, Italy and Spain. The material from the prospective study consisted of cDNA or gDNA derived from T cells, B-cell-depleted T cells, or PBMCs. The dataset comprised deeply sampled blood TCRbeta repertoires from subjects exposed to, actively infected with, or recovered from COVID-19. A freely available public database, intended as a resource for researchers studying the immune response to SARS-CoV-2, is where the repertoires were released. The samples were drawn from the first 160 participants of the ongoing ImmuneRACE study and from more than 1,000 subjects provided by 6 global collaborators. A de-identified subject ID, COVID-19 status, age in years and sex were almost always included in the sample metadata. Where available, HLA class I and class II types were obtained from metadata supplied by the sample provider rather than from assay-based typing.

TCRbeta CDR3 regions were amplified from genomic DNA using the immunoSEQ Assay, a bias-controlled multiplex PCR. The authors processed their data as follows. Within the assay, amplification of reference gene primers was used to estimate how many nucleated cells each sample contained. Sequence reads were collapsed and filtered to measure the absolute abundance of every unique TCRbeta CDR3 rearrangement. For each sample, productive Simpson clonality was calculated as the square root of Simpson's diversity index across productive rearrangements. Held by TCRdb, this immuneACCESS table contains in-frame sequences only and omits some clones. Under half of the omission traces to an unresolved V gene where checked; the cause of the rest is unknown. From that table come the V and J calls and clone size; the DNA was used to work out D and trimming. This sample has 90,000 or so clones in its table, and about 89% of those were observed once. The top ten clones comprise about 1.7% of the sample.

Trimming at the junction amounts to 2 bases on V and 0 bases on J, and the germline ends lie 5 bases apart. The germline V gene yields MNHEY for CDR1 and SVGAGI for CDR2. Inclusive of the bounding cysteine and phenylalanine, the CDR3 is 14 residues long. Only CDR3 DNA remains: 42 bases, in frame from the first base. As concerns this clone: Its antigen is not yet known. Base qualities were left out, and no much larger clone turns up one base away.

Broader findings and caveats from the paper: The quantity of clinical and demographic metadata differed by source and by participant and was supplied without curation.

Collaborating institutions collected whole blood in K2EDTA tubes following their own protocols. For TCRbeta analysis, collaborators shipped samples as frozen whole blood, isolated PBMCs, or DNA extracted from either of those sample types. This sequence originates from a human donor with active COVID-19. The donor label of this sample is uncertain. This chain joins TRBV6-5 to TRBJ1-5; a tentative D match to TRBD1 spans 5 bases. Sample: peripheral blood. The DNA is TGTGCCAGCAGTTACAGGGGTAGCAATCAGCCCCAGCATTTT. Its product reads: CASSYRGSNQPQHF.